The source of this T cell receptor (beta chain) is a study of T cell repertoires in cytomegalovirus infection. Study summary: Public TCR beta signatures were indicative of both CMV infection and a matching HLA type. Study-level points and caveats: In two of eight donors, the top clonotype was HLA-C-restricted CMV-specific. Based on cumulative public TCR beta family frequency, carriers of CMV plus the relevant HLA were identified.

This clonotype was picked up one time. What it recognizes is unknown. Trimming cost V 5 bases and J 10 bases; bases outside gene matches: 13. In germline, CDR1 is KGHDR, CDR2 SFDVKD. CDR3 length: 16 residues. MiXCR, applied by TCRdb to the reads, yields one record per CDR3 protein. The table includes around 740,000 distinct CDR3 sequences, approximately 34% detected once. The clonotype comes from a human donor in good health (CMV status not recorded). Some clones in this sample may be carry-over from other donors' samples. Input material: PBMCs. The chain has TRBV24-1 and TRBJ2-1, with TRBD1 matching over 10 bases. The CDR3, as DNA: TGTGCCACCAGTGTTTCCGGGACAGGGGTGAGGGAGGAGCAGTTCTTC. Protein product: CATSVSGTGVREEQFF.